Following are 15 T cell receptor beta chains from one sample sequenced in a study of shared clonotypes between healthy human individuals. Generated by immunoSEQ multiplex PCR, the TCRdb table keeps only in-frame clones and is missing some. Seen here are 850,000 to 1,100,000 clones, roughly 80% observed once, and the top ten hold 0.89%. The sample was memory CD4+ T cells from PBMCs. Subset: CD45RA-negative fraction. These receptors originate from a man aged 18-30 years in good health. Some clones in this sample may be carry-over from other donors' samples.

In regard to this clone: The CDR3 end shows no conserved phenylalanine or tryptophan, and so a read error is likely. The chain carries TRBV25-1 and TRBJ1-1; TRBD1 is a possible D gene (6 bases). V lost 4 bases to trimming and J lost 1 base, with 13 bases between them. CDR1 MGHDK and CDR2 SYGVNS come from the germline V gene. The CDR3 extends over 15 amino acids. CDR3 coding DNA: TGTGCCAGCAGTGCTCGGACGGACAGGAACACTGAAGCTTTCCTT. Protein: CASSARTDRNTEAFL.

The CDR3 reads CASSLTTGFHTEAFF. For the CDR3, the DNA is TGTGCCAGCTCACTAACGACTGGTTTTCACACTGAAGCTTTCTTT. V gene TRBV18 combines with J gene TRBJ1-1; D unresolved. The germline V gene encodes CDR1 KGHSH and CDR2 LQKENI. The CDR3 covers 15 residues. V was cut by 4 bases and J by 3 bases, with 15 bases left in between.

V and J are TRBV28 and TRBJ2-1; possibly TRBD2 for D (7 bases). The V gene's germline CDR1 is MDHEN and CDR2 SYDVKM. CDR3 length: 16 amino acids. V lost 4 bases, J lost 4 bases, and 17 bases lay in between. The CDR3: CASSYFGGARYNEQFF. The DNA for the CDR3 is TGTGCCAGCAGTTACTTTGGGGGGGCGCGTTACAATGAGCAGTTCTTC. Complete variable domain (other parts from reference TRBV28 and TRBJ2-1): DVKVTQSSRYLVKRTGEKVFLECVQDMDHENMFWYRQDPGLGLRLIYFSYDVKMKEKGDIPEGYSVSREKKERFSLILESASTNQTSMYLCASSYFGGARYNEQFFGPGTRLTVL.

V gene TRBV28 combines with J gene TRBJ2-7, with 7 bases identical to TRBD1. Germline-derived CDR1 and CDR2 are MDHEN and SYDVKM. After removal of 6 bases from V and 5 bases from J, the junction contained 7 bases not matched to a gene. The CDR3 sequence is 13 residues long. This CDR3 reads CASRRQGTHEQYF. The CDR3 nucleotides read TGTGCCAGCAGACGACAGGGAACCCACGAGCAGTACTTC.

This clone was observed a handful of times. The chain is built from TRBV28 and TRBJ1-5, with TRBD1 matching over 7 bases. From germline, CDR1 is MDHEN and CDR2 SYDVKM. The CDR3 loop spans 14 amino acids. V lost 5 bases and J lost 5; bases outside the gene matches: 6. The CDR3 sequence is CASSKQQGHQPQHF. The CDR3 bases are TGTGCCAGCAGTAAGCAACAGGGGCATCAGCCCCAGCATTTT.

This chain connects TRBV27 to TRBJ2-3, with a tentative D call TRBD1 (6 bases). Germline CDR1 MNHEY, CDR2 SMNVEV (reference sequence). V lost 5 bases, J lost 2 bases, and 17 bases lay in between. The CDR3 contains 16 residues. CDR3 loop: CASSPARTAFTDTQYF. In DNA, the CDR3 is TGTGCCAGCAGTCCAGCAAGGACAGCCTTCACAGATACGCAGTATTTT.

The rearrangement uses TRBV4-3 and TRBJ2-3; the D gene is possibly TRBD2 (5 bases). V gave up 5 bases and J gave up 5 bases, with 14 bases separating them. The germline V gene encodes CDR1 LGHNA and CDR2 YSLEER. The length of the CDR3 is 14 residues. CDR3 DNA sequence: TGCGCCAGCAGCGGTAGGCCCGAGGGAGATACGCAGTATTTT. The encoded protein is CASSGRPEGDTQYF.

The gene calls are TRBV10-3 and TRBJ2-1; TRBD2 is a possible D gene (5 bases). The CDR3 length is 18 residues. The germline CDR1 and CDR2 sequences are ENHRY and SYGVKD. V dropped 2 bases and J dropped 8 bases, with 25 bases sitting between them. As DNA, the CDR3 is TGTGCCATCAGTGAGAGAAAGGGCAGACTAATGGCAATGGATGAGCAGTTCTTC. This encodes CAISERKGRLMAMDEQFF.

The chain combines TRBV5-1 with TRBJ2-2; D might be TRBD1 or TRBD2, each matching 5 bases. The V and J ends lost 6 bases and 0 bases respectively, with 12 bases between them. The CDR3 covers 15 residues. Germline-derived CDR1 and CDR2 are SGHRS and YFSETQ. The CDR3 DNA is TGCGCCAGCAATGGGGACGCGACGAACACCGGGGAGCTGTTTTTT. Translating gives CASNGDATNTGELFF.

The V and J genes are TRBV7-3 and TRBJ2-1, with D tentatively TRBD1 (6 bases). V was trimmed by 2 bases and J by 0 bases, leaving 8 bases between them. There are 15 residues in the CDR3. CDR1 and CDR2 (germline): SGHTA, FQGTGA. CDR3 loop: CASSLVDSSYNEQFF. In DNA, the CDR3 is TGTGCCAGCAGCTTAGTGGACAGCTCCTACAATGAGCAGTTCTTC.

The chain employs TRBV4-1 and TRBJ2-7; D uncertain. Trimming cost V 1 base and J 1 base, with 14 bases left between them. CDR3 length: 16 residues. Germline-derived CDR1 and CDR2 are MGHRA and YSYEKL. The CDR3 reads CASSQGRYTDSYEQYF. The CDR3 bases are TGCGCCAGCAGCCAAGGGCGGTACACCGATTCCTACGAGCAGTACTTC.

This clone was seen once. V is TRBV7-6 and J is TRBJ2-1; the match to TRBD2 covers 12 bases. This CDR3 spans 14 amino acids. Trimming cost V 4 bases and J 7 bases; bases outside gene matches: 2. Germline V CDR1 and CDR2: SGHVS, FNYEAQ. CDR3 bases: TGTGCCAGCAGCTCGACTAGCGGGAGAAATGAGCAGTTCTTC. This encodes CASSSTSGRNEQFF.

As concerns this clone: A read error may produce the germline difference seen at one junction end. The chain is built from TRBV28 and TRBJ2-1, with D possibly TRBD1 on 5 matching bases. This CDR3 is 16 amino acids long. Per the germline V gene, CDR1 is MDHEN and CDR2 is SYDVKM. CDR3 sequence (DNA): TGTGCCATCAGTTTACTGTCACAGGCTGCCTACAATGAGCAGTTCTTC. Its protein is CAISLLSQAAYNEQFF.

The chain is built from TRBV7-2 and TRBJ1-2; tentative D call: TRBD1 (6 bases). V lost 1 base and J 8 bases, leaving 17 bases between the germline ends. Germline V gene lookup returns CDR1 SGHTA and CDR2 FQGNSA. This CDR3 contains 15 residues. The CDR3 sequence: CASSLVSGAIQGYTF. CDR3 in DNA: TGTGCCAGCAGCTTAGTTTCGGGGGCGATCCAGGGCTACACCTTC.

This clone has only a few counts. The V gene is TRBV6-5, the J gene TRBJ2-3, with a tentative D call TRBD1 (5 bases). V lost 5 bases, J lost 5 bases, and 11 bases lay in between. Germline V gene sequence: CDR1 MNHEY, CDR2 SVGAGI. This CDR3 comprises 13 residues. DNA of the CDR3: TGTGCCAGCAGTCCAGGGCCTGGAGATACGCAGTATTTT. Protein: CASSPGPGDTQYF.